A single sample gave rise to the 4 T cell receptor beta chains below, sequenced in a study of technical replicates of blood from several donors. The data were produced by immunoSEQ multiplex PCR, yet TCRdb's version contains in-frame clones alone and is incomplete. Of approximately 80,000 clones detected, around 89% appear once; the ten largest clones hold 0.41%. Sequenced: T cells isolated from PBMCs. Source of these receptors: a human donor in good health.

This clone appeared a few times. The rearrangement links TRBV19 to TRBJ1-1; 7 bases line up with TRBD1. V trimming: 7 bases; J trimming: 3 bases; junction bases outside the gene matches: 8. Germline V gene sequence: CDR1 LNHDA, CDR2 SQIVND (reference sequence). The CDR3 loop spans 14 amino acids. In nucleotides, the CDR3 is TGTGCCAGTACTATGACCAGGGGGGACACTGAAGCTTTCTTT. Encoded protein: CASTMTRGDTEAFF.

J is TRBJ1-5 and V is TRBV10-3; TRBD1 agrees at 8 bases. The germline V gene has CDR1 ENHRY and CDR2 SYGVKD. The CDR3 totals 16 residues. With V trimmed by 2 bases and J by 0 bases, 3 bases remained unmatched. CDR3 sequence: CAISETGGYSNQPQHF. CDR3 sequence (DNA): TGTGCCATCAGTGAGACAGGGGGATATAGCAATCAGCCCCAGCATTTT.

This chain connects TRBV7-9 to TRBJ2-1, with D maybe TRBD1 (5 bases). V was clipped by 1 base and J by 7 bases, with 8 bases between them. Germline V lookup: CDR1 SEHNR, CDR2 FQNEAQ (reference sequence). CDR3 length equals 13 residues. Here the CDR3 reads CASSLVGVNEQFF. The DNA of the CDR3 is TGTGCCAGCAGCTTAGTAGGGGTAAATGAGCAGTTCTTC.

The rearrangement uses TRBV2 and TRBJ1-5; D ambiguous. The length of the CDR3 is 15 residues. Germline assignment: CDR1 SNHLY and CDR2 FYNNEI. V lost 7 bases and J lost 0, with 13 bases in between. The CDR3 here is CASNFYSNSNQPQHF. Here the CDR3 DNA reads TGTGCCAGCAACTTCTATTCCAATAGCAATCAGCCCCAGCATTTT.